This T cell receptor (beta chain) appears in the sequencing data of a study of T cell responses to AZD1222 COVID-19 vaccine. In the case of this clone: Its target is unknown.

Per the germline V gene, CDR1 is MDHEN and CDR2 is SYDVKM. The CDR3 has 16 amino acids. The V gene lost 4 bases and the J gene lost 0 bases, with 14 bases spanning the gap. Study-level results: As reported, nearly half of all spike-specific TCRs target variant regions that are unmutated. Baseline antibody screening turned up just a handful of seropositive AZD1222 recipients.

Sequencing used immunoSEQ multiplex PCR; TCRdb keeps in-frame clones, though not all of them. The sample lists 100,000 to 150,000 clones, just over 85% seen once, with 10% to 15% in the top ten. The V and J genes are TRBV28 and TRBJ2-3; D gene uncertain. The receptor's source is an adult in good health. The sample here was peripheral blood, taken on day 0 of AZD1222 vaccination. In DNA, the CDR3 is TGTGCCAGCAGTTCACTCGACTTACAGAGCACAGATACGCAGTATTTT. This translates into CASSSLDLQSTDTQYF.